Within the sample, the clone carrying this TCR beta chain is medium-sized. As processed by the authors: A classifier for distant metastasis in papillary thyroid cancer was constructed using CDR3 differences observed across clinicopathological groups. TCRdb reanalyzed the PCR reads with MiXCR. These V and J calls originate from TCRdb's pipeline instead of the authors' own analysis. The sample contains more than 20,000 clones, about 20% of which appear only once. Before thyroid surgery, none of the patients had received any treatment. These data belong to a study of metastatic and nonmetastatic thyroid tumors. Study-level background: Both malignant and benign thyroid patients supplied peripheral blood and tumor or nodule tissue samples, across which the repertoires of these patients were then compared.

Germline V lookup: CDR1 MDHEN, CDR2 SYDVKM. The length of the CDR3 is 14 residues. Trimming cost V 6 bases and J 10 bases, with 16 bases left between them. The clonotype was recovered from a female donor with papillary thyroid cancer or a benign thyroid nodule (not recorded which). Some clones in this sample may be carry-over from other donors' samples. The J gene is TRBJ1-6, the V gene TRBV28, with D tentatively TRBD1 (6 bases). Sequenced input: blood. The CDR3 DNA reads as TGTGCCAGCAGAACAGGGTCAGGTCGGTCACCCCTCCACTTT. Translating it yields CASRTGSGRSPLHF.